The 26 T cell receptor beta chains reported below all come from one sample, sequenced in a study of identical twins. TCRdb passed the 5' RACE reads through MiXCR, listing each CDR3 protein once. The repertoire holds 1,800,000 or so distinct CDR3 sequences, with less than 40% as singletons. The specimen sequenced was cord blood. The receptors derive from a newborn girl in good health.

The CDR3 here is CASIVLAGEKTQYF. For the CDR3, the DNA is TGTGCCAGCATAGTCCTAGCGGGGGAAAAGACCCAGTACTTC. The chain recombines TRBV6-1 with TRBJ2-5; TRBD2 matches 10 bases. Germline values: CDR1 MNHNS, CDR2 SASEGT. This CDR3 region has 14 residues. Losses at the gene ends were 7 bases for V and 6 bases for J; bases not matched to a gene: 8.

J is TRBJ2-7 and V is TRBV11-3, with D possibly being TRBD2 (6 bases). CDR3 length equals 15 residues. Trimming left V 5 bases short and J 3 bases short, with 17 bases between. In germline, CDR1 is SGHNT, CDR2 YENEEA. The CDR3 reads CASSPGLTRDYEQYF. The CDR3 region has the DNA TGTGCCAGCAGCCCCGGACTAACCCGGGACTACGAGCAGTACTTC.

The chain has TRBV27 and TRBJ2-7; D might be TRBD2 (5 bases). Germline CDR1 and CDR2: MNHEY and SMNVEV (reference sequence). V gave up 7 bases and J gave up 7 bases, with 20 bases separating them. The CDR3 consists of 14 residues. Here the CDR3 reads CASTLRAPHNEQYF. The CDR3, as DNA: TGTGCCAGCACTCTGCGGGCACCCCACAATGAGCAGTACTTC.

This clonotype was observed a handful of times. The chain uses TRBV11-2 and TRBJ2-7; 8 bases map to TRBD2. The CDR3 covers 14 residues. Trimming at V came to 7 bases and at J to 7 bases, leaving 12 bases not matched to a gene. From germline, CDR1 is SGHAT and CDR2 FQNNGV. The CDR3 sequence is CASTVAGTYNEQYF. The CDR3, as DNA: TGTGCCAGCACCGTAGCGGGGACTTACAATGAGCAGTACTTC. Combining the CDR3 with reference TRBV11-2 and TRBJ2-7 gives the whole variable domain EAGVAQSPRYKIIEKRQSVAFWCNPISGHATLYWYQQILGQGPKLLIQFQNNGVVDDSQLPKDRFSAERLKGVDSTLKIQPAKLEDSAVYLCASTVAGTYNEQYFGPGTRLTVT.

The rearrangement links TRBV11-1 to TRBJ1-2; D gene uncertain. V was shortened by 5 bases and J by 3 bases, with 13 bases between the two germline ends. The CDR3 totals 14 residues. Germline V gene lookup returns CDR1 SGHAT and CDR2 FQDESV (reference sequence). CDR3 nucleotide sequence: TGTGCCAGCAGCGAGAATCTGAGGGACTATGGCTACACCTTC. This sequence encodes CASSENLRDYGYTF.

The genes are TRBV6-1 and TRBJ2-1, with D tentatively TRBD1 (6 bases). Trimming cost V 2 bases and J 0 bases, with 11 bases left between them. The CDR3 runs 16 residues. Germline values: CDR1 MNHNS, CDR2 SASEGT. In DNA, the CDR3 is TGTGCCAGCAGTGAAAGGTCCAGGGGCTCCTACAATGAGCAGTTCTTC. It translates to CASSERSRGSYNEQFF.

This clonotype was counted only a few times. CDR3 bases: TGCGCCAGCAGCCTGTGGGGGGCCCTTTTATCGGGGGAGCTGTTTTTT. Translation gives CASSLWGALLSGELFF. The rearrangement links TRBV4-1 to TRBJ2-2, with D tentatively TRBD1 or TRBD2 (6 bases each). Looked up from germline, CDR1 is MGHRA and CDR2 is YSYEKL. The V gene lost 4 bases and the J gene lost 8 bases, with 20 bases spanning the gap. The CDR3 is 16 amino acids.

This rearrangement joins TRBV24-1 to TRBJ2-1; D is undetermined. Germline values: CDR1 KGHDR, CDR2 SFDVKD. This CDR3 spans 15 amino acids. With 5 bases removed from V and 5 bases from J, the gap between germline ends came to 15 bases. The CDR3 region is CATSAGPLGHNEQFF. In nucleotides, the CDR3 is TGTGCCACCAGTGCGGGCCCCTTGGGTCACAATGAGCAGTTCTTC.

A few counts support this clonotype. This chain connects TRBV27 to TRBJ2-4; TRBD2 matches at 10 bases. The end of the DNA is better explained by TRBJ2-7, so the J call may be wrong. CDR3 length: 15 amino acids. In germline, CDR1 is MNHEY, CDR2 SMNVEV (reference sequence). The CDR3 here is CASSPSPSGGSEQYF. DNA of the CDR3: TGTGCCAGCAGCCCTTCCCCTAGCGGGGGAAGCGAGCAGTACTTC.

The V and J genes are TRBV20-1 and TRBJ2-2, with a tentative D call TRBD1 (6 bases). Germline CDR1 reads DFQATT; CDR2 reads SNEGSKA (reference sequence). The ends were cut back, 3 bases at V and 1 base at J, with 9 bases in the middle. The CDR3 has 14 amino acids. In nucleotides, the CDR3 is TGCAGTGCTAGGCCGGGACAGAACACCGGGGAGCTGTTTTTT. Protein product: CSARPGQNTGELFF.

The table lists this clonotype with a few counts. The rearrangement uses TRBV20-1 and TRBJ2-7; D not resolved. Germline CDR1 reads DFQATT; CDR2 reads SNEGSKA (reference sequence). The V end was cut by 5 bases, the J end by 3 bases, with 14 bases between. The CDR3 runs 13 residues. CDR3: CSALAAPGYEQYF. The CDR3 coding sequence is TGCAGTGCTTTGGCAGCCCCAGGCTACGAGCAGTACTTC.

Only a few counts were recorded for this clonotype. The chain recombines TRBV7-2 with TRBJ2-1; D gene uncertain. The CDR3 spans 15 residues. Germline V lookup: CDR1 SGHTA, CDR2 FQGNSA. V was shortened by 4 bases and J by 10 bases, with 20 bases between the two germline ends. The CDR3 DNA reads TGTGCCAGCAGCTACCGCTTGGGCCGGGTCGGAGAGCAGTTCTTC. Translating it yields CASSYRLGRVGEQFF.

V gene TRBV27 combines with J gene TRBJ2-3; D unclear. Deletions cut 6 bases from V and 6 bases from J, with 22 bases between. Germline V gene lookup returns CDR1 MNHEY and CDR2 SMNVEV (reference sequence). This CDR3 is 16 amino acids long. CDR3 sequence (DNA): TGTGCCAGCAGCCCGACCGACCTGCCTCCCGGGGATACGCAGTATTTT. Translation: CASSPTDLPPGDTQYF.

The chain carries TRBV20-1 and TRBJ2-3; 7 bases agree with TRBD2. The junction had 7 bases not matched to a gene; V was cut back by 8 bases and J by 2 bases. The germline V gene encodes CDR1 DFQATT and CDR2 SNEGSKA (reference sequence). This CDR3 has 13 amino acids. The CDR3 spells CSIPAGPTDTQYF. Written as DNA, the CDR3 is TGCAGTATTCCAGCGGGGCCCACAGATACGCAGTATTTT.

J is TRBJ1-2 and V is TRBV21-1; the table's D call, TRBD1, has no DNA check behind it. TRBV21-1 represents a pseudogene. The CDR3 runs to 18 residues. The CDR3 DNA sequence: TGTGCCAGCAACCACGGGGGTATTGTCCCAGGGGGCGACTATGGCTACACCTTC. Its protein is CASNHGGIVPGGDYGYTF.

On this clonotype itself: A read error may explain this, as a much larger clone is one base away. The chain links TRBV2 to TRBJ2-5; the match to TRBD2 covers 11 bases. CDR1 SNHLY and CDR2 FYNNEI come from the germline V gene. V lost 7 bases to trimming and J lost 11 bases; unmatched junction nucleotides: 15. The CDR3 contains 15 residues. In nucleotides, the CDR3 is TGTGCCAGCATCATAGCGGGGGGGCTATACAATGAGCAGTACTTC. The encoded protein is CASIIAGGLYNEQYF.

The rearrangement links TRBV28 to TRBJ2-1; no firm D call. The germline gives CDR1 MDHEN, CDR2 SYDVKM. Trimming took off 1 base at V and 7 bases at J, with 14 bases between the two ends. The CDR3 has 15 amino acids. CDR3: CASSLSGRPLNEQFF. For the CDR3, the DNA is TGTGCCAGCAGTTTATCCGGTCGTCCACTAAATGAGCAGTTCTTC.

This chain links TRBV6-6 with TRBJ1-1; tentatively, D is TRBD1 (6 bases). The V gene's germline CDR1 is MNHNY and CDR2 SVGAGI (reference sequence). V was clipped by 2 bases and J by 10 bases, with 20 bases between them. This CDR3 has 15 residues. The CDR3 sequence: CASSYGRGGQYRAFF. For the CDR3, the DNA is TGTGCCAGCAGTTACGGAAGGGGGGGCCAGTATAGAGCTTTCTTT.

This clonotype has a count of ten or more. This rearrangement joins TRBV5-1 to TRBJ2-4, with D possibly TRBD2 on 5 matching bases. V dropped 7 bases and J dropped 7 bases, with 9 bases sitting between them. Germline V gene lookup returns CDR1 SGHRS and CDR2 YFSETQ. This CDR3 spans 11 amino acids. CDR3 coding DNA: TGCGCCAGCCGGGAAGGGAACATTCAGTACTTC. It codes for CASREGNIQYF. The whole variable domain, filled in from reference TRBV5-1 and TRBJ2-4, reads KAGVTQTPRYLIKTRGQQVTLSCSPISGHRSVSWYQQTPGQGLQFLFEYFSETQRNKGNFPGRFSGRQFSNSRSEMNVSTLELGDSALYLCASREGNIQYFGAGTRLSVL.

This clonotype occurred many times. This chain's CDR3 is CAISESMSDTQYF. The DNA for the CDR3 is TGTGCCATCAGTGAGTCGATGTCAGATACGCAGTATTTT. The rearrangement links TRBV10-3 to TRBJ2-3; the D is unclear. CDR1 is ENHRY, CDR2 SYGVKD, per germline. This CDR3 has 13 amino acids. The V end was cut by 0 bases, the J end by 4 bases, with 5 bases between.

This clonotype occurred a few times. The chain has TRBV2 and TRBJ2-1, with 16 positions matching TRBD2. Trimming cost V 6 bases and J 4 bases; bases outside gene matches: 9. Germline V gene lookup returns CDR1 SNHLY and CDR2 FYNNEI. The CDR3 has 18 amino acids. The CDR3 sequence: CASSPGLAGGVLYNEQFF. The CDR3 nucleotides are TGTGCCAGCAGCCCGGGACTAGCGGGAGGGGTTCTTTACAATGAGCAGTTCTTC. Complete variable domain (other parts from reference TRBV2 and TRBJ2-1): EPEVTQTPSHQVTQMGQEVILRCVPISNHLYFYWYRQILGQKVEFLVSFYNNEISEKSEIFDDQFSVERPDGSNFTLKIRSTKLEDSAMYFCASSPGLAGGVLYNEQFFGPGTRLTVL.

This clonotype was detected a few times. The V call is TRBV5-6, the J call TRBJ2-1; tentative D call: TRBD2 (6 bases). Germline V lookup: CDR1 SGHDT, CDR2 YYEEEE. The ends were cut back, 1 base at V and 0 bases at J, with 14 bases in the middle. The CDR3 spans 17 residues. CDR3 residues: CASSLNLGGSSYNEQFF. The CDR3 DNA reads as TGTGCCAGCAGCTTGAATCTTGGAGGGAGCTCCTACAATGAGCAGTTCTTC.

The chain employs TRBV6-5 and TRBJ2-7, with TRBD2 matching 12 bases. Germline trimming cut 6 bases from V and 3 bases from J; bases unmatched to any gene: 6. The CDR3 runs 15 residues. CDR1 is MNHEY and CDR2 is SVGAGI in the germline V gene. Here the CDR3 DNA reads TGTGCCAGCAGGACGACTAGCGGGAGAATCTACGAGCAGTACTTC. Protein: CASRTTSGRIYEQYF.

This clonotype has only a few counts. The CDR3 loop is CASSPNRGERNEKLFF. CDR3 sequence (DNA): TGTGCCAGCAGCCCTAATCGGGGGGAGAGGAATGAAAAACTGTTTTTT. The chain employs TRBV9 and TRBJ1-4, with D perhaps TRBD1 (5 bases). CDR1 is SGDLS and CDR2 is YYNGEE in the germline V gene. This CDR3 spans 16 amino acids. Trimming stripped 4 bases from V and 5 bases from J, with 18 bases between. Based on the CDR3 plus reference TRBV9 and TRBJ1-4, the full variable domain is DSGVTQTPKHLITATGQRVTLRCSPRSGDLSVYWYQQSLDQGLQFLIQYYNGEERAKGNILERFSAQQFPDLHSELNLSSLELGDSALYFCASSPNRGERNEKLFFGSGTQLSVL.

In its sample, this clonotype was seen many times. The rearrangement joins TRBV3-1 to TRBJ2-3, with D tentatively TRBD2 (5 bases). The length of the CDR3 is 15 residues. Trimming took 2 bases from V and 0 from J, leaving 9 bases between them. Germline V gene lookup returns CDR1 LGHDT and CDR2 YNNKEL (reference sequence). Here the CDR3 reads CASSQPSRSTDTQYF. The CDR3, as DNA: TGTGCCAGCAGCCAACCTAGCCGTAGCACAGATACGCAGTATTTT.

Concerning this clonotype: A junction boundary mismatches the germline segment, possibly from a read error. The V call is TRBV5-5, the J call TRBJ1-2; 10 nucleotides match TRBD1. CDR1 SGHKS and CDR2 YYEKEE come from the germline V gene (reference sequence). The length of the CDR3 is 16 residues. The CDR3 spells CASSFVSTGGNYGCTF. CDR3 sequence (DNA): TGTGCCAGCAGCTTTGTTTCGACAGGGGGCAACTATGGCTGCACCTTC.